The clone carrying this T cell receptor beta chain was observed many times. This specimen comes from a study of T cells in Graves' hyperthyroidism and ophthalmopathy. The overall study: Before treatment of any kind, peripheral blood was taken at initial diagnosis.

TCR beta CDR3 regions were amplified from RNA. HTBI primers were the set used in a first-round RT-PCR of the TCR CDR3. TCRdb itself ran the multiplex PCR reads through MiXCR, one entry per CDR3 protein. The data contain about 370,000 distinct CDR3 sequences, 12% to 15% of them singletons. V gave up 5 bases and J gave up 2 bases, with 11 bases separating them. Per the germline V gene, CDR1 is SGHRS and CDR2 is YFSETQ. This CDR3 contains 13 residues. Used for diagnoses were clinical symptoms, serum thyroxine and TRAb, thyroid ultrasound and orbital computed tomography. From approximately 9.1 ml of fresh peripheral blood, PBMCs were isolated.

The chain has TRBV5-1 and TRBJ2-7; D remains ambiguous. The sequenced sample was blood. This receptor was taken from a woman aged 60-70 years with Graves' ophthalmopathy. In nucleotides, the CDR3 is TGCGCCAGCAGGGTGGGCGGAACCTACGAGCAGTACTTC. It codes for CASRVGGTYEQYF. The whole variable domain, remainder taken from reference TRBV5-1 and TRBJ2-7, is KAGVTQTPRYLIKTRGQQVTLSCSPISGHRSVSWYQQTPGQGLQFLFEYFSETQRNKGNFPGRFSGRQFSNSRSEMNVSTLELGDSALYLCASRVGGTYEQYFGPGTRLTVT.